The clone carrying this TCR beta chain was counted ten times or more. Its antigen is still unknown. The sample comes from a study of Graves' ophthalmopathy and Graves' hyperthyroidism. Points from the study as a whole: Both an approximately 70% sensitivity and a 72.22% specificity characterized the model's predictions of ophthalmopathy progression. In blood, most expanded thyroid clonotypes above 0.001 frequency were also detected.

The germline CDR1 and CDR2 sequences are SGHAT and FQNNGV. V shed 5 bases, J shed 3 bases, and the junction held 15 bases outside the gene matches. This CDR3 region has 18 residues. Amplifying from RNA transcripts, the study obtained TCR beta CDR3 regions. Second-round multiplex PCR came after first-round RT-PCR with HTBI primers. TCRdb reanalysed the multiplex PCR reads using MiXCR and keeps one entry per CDR3 protein. The sample holds about 420,000 distinct CDR3 sequences, around 20% seen once. The sample consisted of peripheral blood. The clonotype comes from a woman under 30 with stable Graves' hyperthyroidism. The chain carries TRBV11-2 and TRBJ1-1; 10 nucleotides match TRBD1. The CDR3 reads CASSPEGRWTGGDTEAFF. In DNA form, the CDR3 reads TGTGCCAGCAGCCCGGAGGGCCGGTGGACAGGGGGTGACACTGAAGCTTTCTTT. The full variable domain, in which reference TRBV11-2 and TRBJ1-1 provide the parts outside the CDR3, is EAGVAQSPRYKIIEKRQSVAFWCNPISGHATLYWYQQILGQGPKLLIQFQNNGVVDDSQLPKDRFSAERLKGVDSTLKIQPAKLEDSAVYLCASSPEGRWTGGDTEAFFGQGTRLTVV.